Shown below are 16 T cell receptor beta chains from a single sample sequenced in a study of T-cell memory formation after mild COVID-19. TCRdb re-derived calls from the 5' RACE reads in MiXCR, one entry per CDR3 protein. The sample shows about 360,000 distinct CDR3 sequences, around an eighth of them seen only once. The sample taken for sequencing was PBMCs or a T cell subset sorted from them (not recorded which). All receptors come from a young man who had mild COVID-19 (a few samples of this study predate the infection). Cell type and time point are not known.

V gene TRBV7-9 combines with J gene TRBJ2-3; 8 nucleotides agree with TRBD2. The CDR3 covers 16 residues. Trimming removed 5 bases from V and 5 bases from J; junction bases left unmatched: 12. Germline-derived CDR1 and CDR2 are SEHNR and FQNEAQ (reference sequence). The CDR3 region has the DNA TGTGCCAGCAGCGCCTACGGGGGGGCGGTTGGAGATACGCAGTATTTT. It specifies CASSAYGGAVGDTQYF.

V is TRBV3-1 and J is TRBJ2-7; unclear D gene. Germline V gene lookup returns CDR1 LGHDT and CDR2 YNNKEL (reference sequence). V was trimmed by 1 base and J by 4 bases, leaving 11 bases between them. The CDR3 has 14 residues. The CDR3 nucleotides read TGTGCCAGCAGCCAAGTTTCCCGCTCGTACGAGCAGTACTTC. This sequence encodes CASSQVSRSYEQYF.

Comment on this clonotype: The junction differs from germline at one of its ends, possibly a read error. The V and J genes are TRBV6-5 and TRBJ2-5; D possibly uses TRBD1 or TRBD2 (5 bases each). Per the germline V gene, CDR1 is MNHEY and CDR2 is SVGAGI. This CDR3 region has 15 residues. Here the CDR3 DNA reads TGTGCCAGCAGTCAAGTCGGGACGGTTCAAGAGAACCAGTACTTC. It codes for CASSQVGTVQENQYF.

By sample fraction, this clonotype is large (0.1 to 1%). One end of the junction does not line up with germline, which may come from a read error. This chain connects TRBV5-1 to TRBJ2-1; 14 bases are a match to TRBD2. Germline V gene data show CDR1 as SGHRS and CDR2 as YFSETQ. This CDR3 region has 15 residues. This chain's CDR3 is CASSLGLAGGNEQFF. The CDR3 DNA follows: TGTGCCAGCAGCTTAGGACTAGCGGGGGGCAATGAGCAGTTCTTC. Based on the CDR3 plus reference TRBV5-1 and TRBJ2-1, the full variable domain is KAGVTQTPRYLIKTRGQQVTLSCSPISGHRSVSWYQQTPGQGLQFLFEYFSETQRNKGNFPGRFSGRQFSNSRSEMNVSTLELGDSALYLCASSLGLAGGNEQFFGPGTRLTVL.

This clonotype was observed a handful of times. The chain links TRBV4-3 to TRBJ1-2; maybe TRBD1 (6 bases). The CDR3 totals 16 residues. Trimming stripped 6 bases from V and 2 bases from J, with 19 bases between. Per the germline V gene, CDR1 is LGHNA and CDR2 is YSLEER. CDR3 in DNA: TGCGCCAGCAGGCCTGAGGTGGCAGGGGAGAACTATGGCTACACCTTC. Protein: CASRPEVAGENYGYTF.

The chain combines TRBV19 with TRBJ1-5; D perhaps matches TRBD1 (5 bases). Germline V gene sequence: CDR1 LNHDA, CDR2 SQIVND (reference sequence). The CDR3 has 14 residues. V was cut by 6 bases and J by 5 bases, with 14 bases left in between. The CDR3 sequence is CASRRPQGDQPQHF. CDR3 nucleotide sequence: TGTGCCAGTAGACGGCCGCAAGGGGATCAGCCCCAGCATTTT.

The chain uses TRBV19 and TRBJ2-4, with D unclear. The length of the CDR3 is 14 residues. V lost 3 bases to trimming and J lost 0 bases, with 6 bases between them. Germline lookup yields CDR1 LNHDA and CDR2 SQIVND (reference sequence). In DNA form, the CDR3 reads TGTGCCAGTAGTATGTGGGGAGCCAAAAACATTCAGTACTTC. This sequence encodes CASSMWGAKNIQYF.

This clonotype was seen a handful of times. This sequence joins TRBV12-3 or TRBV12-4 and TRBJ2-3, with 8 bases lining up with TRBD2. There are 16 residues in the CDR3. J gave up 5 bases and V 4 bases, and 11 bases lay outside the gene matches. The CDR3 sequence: CASSSPRGGPRDTQYF. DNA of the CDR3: TGTGCCAGCAGTTCCCCCCGGGGGGGGCCCAGAGATACGCAGTATTTT.

CDR3 nucleotides: TGTGCCAGCAACGATGGCAATCAGCCCCAGCATTTT. Its translation is CASNDGNQPQHF. The chain employs TRBV6-2 or TRBV6-3 and TRBJ1-5; no firm D call. Germline CDR1 is MNHEY and CDR2 is SVGEGT. The CDR3 contains 12 residues. V was cut by 7 bases and J by 2 bases, with 6 bases left in between.

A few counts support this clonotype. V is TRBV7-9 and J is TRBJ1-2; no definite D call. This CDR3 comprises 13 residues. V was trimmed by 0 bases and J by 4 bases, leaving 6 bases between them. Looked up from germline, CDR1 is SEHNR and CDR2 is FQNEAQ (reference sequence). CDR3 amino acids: CASSLALTYGYTF. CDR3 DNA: TGTGCCAGCAGCTTAGCGTTGACCTATGGCTACACCTTC.

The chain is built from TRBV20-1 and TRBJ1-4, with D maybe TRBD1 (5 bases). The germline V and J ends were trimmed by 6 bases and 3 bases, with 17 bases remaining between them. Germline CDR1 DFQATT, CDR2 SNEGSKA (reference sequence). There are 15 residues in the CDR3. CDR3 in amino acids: CSAPVGGTANEKLFF. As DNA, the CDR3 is TGCAGTGCACCAGTCGGGGGAACGGCTAATGAAAAACTGTTTTTT.

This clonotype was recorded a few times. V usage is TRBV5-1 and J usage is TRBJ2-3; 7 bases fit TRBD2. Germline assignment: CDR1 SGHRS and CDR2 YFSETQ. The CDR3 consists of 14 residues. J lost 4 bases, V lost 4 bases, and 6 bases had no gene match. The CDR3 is CASSPSGAADTQYF. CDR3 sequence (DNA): TGCGCCAGCAGCCCAAGCGGGGCGGCAGATACGCAGTATTTT.

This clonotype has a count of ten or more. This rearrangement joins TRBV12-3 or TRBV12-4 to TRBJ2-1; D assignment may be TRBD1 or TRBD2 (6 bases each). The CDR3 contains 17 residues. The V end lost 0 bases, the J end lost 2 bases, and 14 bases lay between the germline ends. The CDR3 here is CASSLAEGGRAYNEQFF. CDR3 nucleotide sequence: TGTGCCAGCAGTTTAGCGGAGGGGGGTCGCGCCTACAATGAGCAGTTCTTC.

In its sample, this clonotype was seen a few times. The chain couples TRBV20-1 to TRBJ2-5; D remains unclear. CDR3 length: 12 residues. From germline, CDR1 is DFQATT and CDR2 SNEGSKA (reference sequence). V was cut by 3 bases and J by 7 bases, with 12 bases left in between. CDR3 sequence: CSARGSSGTQYF. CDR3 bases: TGCAGTGCTAGGGGGTCATCGGGGACCCAGTACTTC.

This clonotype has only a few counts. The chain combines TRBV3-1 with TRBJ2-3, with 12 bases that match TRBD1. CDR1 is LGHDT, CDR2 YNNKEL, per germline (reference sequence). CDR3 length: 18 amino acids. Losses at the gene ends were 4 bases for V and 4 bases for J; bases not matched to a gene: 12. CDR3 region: CASSPRDRGHLDADTQYF. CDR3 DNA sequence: TGTGCCAGCAGCCCCCGGGACAGGGGGCATCTGGACGCAGATACGCAGTATTTT.

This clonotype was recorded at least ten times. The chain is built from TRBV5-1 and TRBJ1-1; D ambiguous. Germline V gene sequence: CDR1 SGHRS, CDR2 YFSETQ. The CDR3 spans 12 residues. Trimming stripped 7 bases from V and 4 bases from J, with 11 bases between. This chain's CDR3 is CASASPGTEAFF. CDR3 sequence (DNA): TGCGCCAGCGCAAGCCCCGGCACTGAAGCTTTCTTT.